A selection of T cell receptor beta chains follows, all from one sample in a study of shared clonotypes between healthy human individuals. Repertoires were generated with immunoSEQ multiplex PCR, while TCRdb's copy carries only in-frame clones and drops some. Of fewer than 3 million clones listed, about nine tenths are singletons. Sequenced input: naive CD4+ T cells from PBMCs. The receptors come from a man aged 18 to 30 in good health. Some clones in this sample may be carry-over from other donors' samples. CDR3s include the opening cysteine and the closing phenylalanine or tryptophan. A D gene is named only where the DNA matches it firmly. A clone size is listed for some rows: how often the clone was seen (once, few, many), or a class if it is expanded.

V gene	D gene	J gene	CDR3 length	clone size	CDR3 protein	CDR3 DNA
TRBV5-4	NA	TRBJ2-5	14	NA	CASSLDLFAETQYF	TGTGCCAGCAGCTTGGATCTATTCGCAGAGACCCAGTACTTC
TRBV28	NA	TRBJ1-2	13	NA	CASSLWDRGGYTF	TGTGCCAGCAGTCTATGGGACCGGGGTGGCTACACCTTC
TRBV19	TRBD1	TRBJ1-4	13	NA	CASSTYLDRGSAF	TGTGCCAGTAGTACTTACCTTGACAGGGGGAGTGCCTTT
TRBV11-2	NA	TRBJ1-5	14	few	CASSTGTYNQPQHF	TGTGCCAGCAGCACCGGGACATACAATCAGCCCCAGCATTTT
TRBV29-1	TRBD2	TRBJ2-3	16	NA	CSVARTSGIGTDTQYF	TGCAGCGTTGCCCGAACTAGCGGGATCGGCACAGATACGCAGTATTTT
TRBV9	TRBD2	TRBJ2-1	17	NA	CASSVLGLAGDANEQFF	TGTGCCAGCAGCGTGTTGGGACTAGCGGGAGATGCCAATGAGCAGTTCTTC
TRBV2	TRBD2	TRBJ2-3	15	once	CASSASGFSTDTQYF	TGTGCCAGCAGTGCTAGCGGGTTTAGCACAGATACGCAGTATTTT
TRBV2	TRBD1	TRBJ2-7	14	once	CASTKRTGDYEQYF	TGTGCCAGCACCAAACGGACAGGGGACTACGAGCAGTACTTC
TRBV30	TRBD2	TRBJ2-1	14	NA	CAWTSGSLWNEQFF	TGTGCCTGGACTAGCGGGAGCCTATGGAATGAGCAGTTCTTC
TRBV7-6	NA	TRBJ1-5	13	once	CASSPGQNQPQHF	TGTGCCAGCAGCCCCGGACAGAATCAGCCCCAGCATTTT
TRBV7-2	NA	TRBJ1-3	15	NA	CASSLAGDSGNTIYF	TGTGCCAGCAGCTTAGCCGGAGACTCTGGAAACACCATATATTTT
TRBV28	NA	TRBJ2-2	13	NA	CASNPLDTGELFF	TGTGCCAGCAATCCCCTTGACACCGGGGAGCTGTTTTTT
TRBV28	NA	TRBJ2-2	17	NA	CASSSTIQGSRTGELFF	TGTGCCAGCAGTTCAACGATACAGGGTAGTCGGACCGGGGAGCTGTTTTTT
TRBV5-8	NA	TRBJ1-2	16	once	CASSPTRRGRGHGYTF	TGTGCCAGCAGCCCAACCCGACGGGGCAGGGGACATGGCTACACCTTC
TRBV19	TRBD1	TRBJ2-7	14	NA	CASSIVDRGHEQYF	TGTGCCAGTAGTATCGTGGACAGGGGACACGAGCAGTACTTC
TRBV13	TRBD1	TRBJ1-1	15	NA	CASTRGAGGHTEAFF	TGTGCCAGCACTAGGGGGGCAGGGGGGCACACTGAAGCTTTCTTT
TRBV5-4	TRBD1	TRBJ2-2	16	NA	CASRTRTGGRTGELFF	TGTGCCAGCAGGACTCGGACAGGGGGAAGGACCGGGGAGCTGTTTTTT
TRBV5-4	NA	TRBJ2-5	17	NA	CASSPGVVRGGQETQYF	TGTGCCAGCAGCCCTGGGGTGGTTAGAGGTGGGCAAGAGACCCAGTACTTC
TRBV7-2	NA	TRBJ2-7	14	NA	CASSSSWGAYEQYF	TGTGCCAGCAGCTCCTCTTGGGGGGCCTACGAGCAGTACTTC
TRBV30	NA	TRBJ1-5	13	NA	CAWSAQGNQPQHF	TGTGCCTGGAGTGCACAGGGTAATCAGCCCCAGCATTTT
TRBV4-3	TRBD1	TRBJ2-7	13	NA	CASSQGTGLEQYF	TGCGCCAGCAGCCAGGGGACAGGGCTCGAGCAGTACTTC
TRBV29-1	NA	TRBJ1-4	13	NA	CSVGLKLNEKLFF	TGCAGCGTTGGACTAAAACTTAATGAAAAACTGTTTTTT
TRBV6-1	TRBD1	TRBJ1-1	13	NA	CASSRGQWTEAFF	TGTGCCAGCTCCAGGGGGCAGTGGACTGAAGCTTTCTTT
TRBV4-3	NA	TRBJ1-4	14	NA	CASSQVGVREKLFF	TGCGCCAGCAGCCAAGTCGGTGTCAGAGAAAAACTGTTTTTT